This T cell receptor (beta chain) was identified in a study of T cell changes during pregnancy in multiple sclerosis (dated by TCRdb to about 2019). Regarding the research as a whole: In women with multiple sclerosis, the researchers looked at how the T cell repertoire shifted as pregnancy progressed.

CDR1 and CDR2 were assigned from the germline V gene as SNHLY and FYNNEI. Taken from cysteine to phenylalanine, the CDR3 has 15 residues. The kept DNA is CDR3 alone, 45 bases in frame from the first base. Relative to germline, V is 2 bases shorter and J is 8 bases shorter, with 15 bases between their ends. To note about this clone: Its antigen is not yet known. Per-base quality was not reported, and no clone a single base away is much larger than it.

The receptor library was made with the immunoSEQ multiplex PCR assay. TCRdb retrieved this table from immuneACCESS and kept in-frame rearrangements only. Not all clones are present; in checked studies, unresolved V genes account for under half, and no reason is known for the remainder. The sample profile shows approximately 80,000 clones; roughly 93% of them were found once. The ten most abundant clones make up roughly 2.5% of the sample. The receptor chain draws on TRBV2 and TRBJ1-4; no confident D gene assignment can be made. This specimen was peripheral blood, taken in the third trimester of pregnancy. This clonotype was obtained from a female donor with multiple sclerosis, enrolled in a pregnancy study. This receptor has the CDR3 CASSEFSSRGEKLFF. At the DNA level, the sequence is TGTGCCAGCAGTGAATTTTCGTCCAGAGGGGAAAAACTGTTTTTT.